This TCR beta chain was captured in a study of T cell responses to AZD1222 COVID-19 vaccine. Only in-frame clones appear in the TCRdb table, and some are missing; sequencing was by immunoSEQ multiplex PCR. The sample shows 130,000 to 150,000 clones, approximately 90% of them seen only once. The germline V gene encodes CDR1 SGDLS and CDR2 YYNGEE. Trimming removed 4 bases at V and 5 bases at J, with 12 bases between. The CDR3 runs to 14 residues. The sequencing here drew on peripheral blood, taken on day 0 of AZD1222 vaccination. This TCR derives from an adult in good health. V is TRBV9 and J is TRBJ1-4, with D maybe TRBD1 (5 bases). The chain's CDR3 is CASSPGTANEKLFF. CDR3 nucleotides: TGTGCCAGCAGCCCCGGGACGGCGAATGAAAAACTGTTTTTT.